The 30 T cell receptor beta chains listed next were all sequenced from one sample in a study of blood T cell repertoires in COVID-19. TCRdb keeps only in-frame clones here, not all; method: immunoSEQ multiplex PCR. Of about 210,000 clones listed, more than 75% are singletons. Sequencing was carried out using peripheral blood. The receptors here all came from a woman aged 40 to 50 with acute or convalescent COVID-19.

The gene calls are TRBV7-9 and TRBJ1-1; D is undetermined. This CDR3 contains 14 residues. CDR1 and CDR2 (germline): SEHNR, FQNEAQ (reference sequence). Trimming removed 1 base from V and 3 bases from J, with 9 bases in between. CDR3: CASSLVMGDTEAFF. CDR3 sequence (DNA): TGTGCCAGCAGCTTAGTCATGGGAGACACTGAAGCTTTCTTT.

CDR3 coding DNA: TGTGCCAGCATACTCCGGACGGGGAAGGCAGCTTTCTTT. Its protein product is CASILRTGKAAFF. This chain uses TRBV12-3 or TRBV12-4 with TRBJ1-1; D is uncertain. The CDR3 is 13 amino acids. The V and J ends lost 7 bases and 10 bases respectively, with 19 bases between them.

V and J are TRBV5-6 and TRBJ1-2; no clear D. CDR3 length: 13 amino acids. CDR1 is SGHDT and CDR2 is YYEEEE in the germline V gene. Trimming cost V 3 bases and J 8 bases, with 14 bases left between them. The CDR3 is CASSSAGRIGYTF. The CDR3 DNA follows: TGTGCCAGCAGCTCCGCCGGGAGGATCGGCTACACCTTC.

The chain uses TRBV5-1 and TRBJ2-3; 8 bases are shared with TRBD2. The ends lost 4 bases at V and 3 bases at J; junction bases unmatched: 4. The V gene's germline CDR1 is SGHRS and CDR2 YFSETQ. The CDR3 runs to 14 residues. The CDR3 DNA sequence: TGCGCCAGCAGCCCTGGACTAGCAACAGATACGCAGTATTTT. Protein: CASSPGLATDTQYF.

Many counts were recorded for this clone. CDR3 protein: CASSARTGPNYGYTF. CDR3 bases: TGTGCCAGCAGCGCCCGGACAGGGCCTAACTATGGCTACACCTTC. The J gene is TRBJ1-2, the V gene TRBV13, with 8 bases fitting TRBD1. CDR1 is PRHDT and CDR2 is FYEKMQ in the germline V gene (reference sequence). This CDR3 spans 15 amino acids. Trimming removed 5 bases from V and 0 bases from J; junction bases left unmatched: 5. Looking up the rest from reference TRBV13 and TRBJ1-2 gives the full variable domain: AAGVIQSPRHLIKEKRETATLKCYPIPRHDTVYWYQQGPGQDPQFLISFYEKMQSDKGSIPDRFSAQQFSDYHSELNMSSLELGDSALYFCASSARTGPNYGYTFGSGTRLTVV.

J is TRBJ2-7 and V is TRBV21-1; TRBD1 is taken as the D call from the table, unchecked against the DNA. TRBV21-1 counts as a pseudogene. This CDR3 is built from 15 residues. The CDR3 loop is CASSKGRTKTHEQYF. CDR3 sequence (DNA): TGTGCCAGCAGCAAAGGGCGGACAAAGACCCACGAGCAGTACTTC.

The chain combines TRBV6-5 with TRBJ2-7, with 10 positions matching TRBD1. This CDR3 is 14 amino acids long. The germline V gene encodes CDR1 MNHEY and CDR2 SVGAGI. With V trimmed by 5 bases and J by 3 bases, 4 bases remained unmatched. CDR3 region: CASSKRDRGYEQYF. The CDR3 nucleotides are TGTGCCAGCAGTAAGAGGGACAGGGGCTACGAGCAGTACTTC.

This clone was seen just once. The chain recombines TRBV21-1 with TRBJ2-3; TRBD2, as called in the table, went unchecked against the DNA. TRBV21-1 represents a pseudogene. The length of the CDR3 is 14 residues. CDR3 amino acids: CASLLAGRTDTQYF. The CDR3 region has the DNA TGTGCCAGCCTTCTAGCGGGGCGCACAGATACGCAGTATTTT.

The chain is built from TRBV7-2 and TRBJ2-1; TRBD2 matches 9 bases. Germline CDR1 SGHTA, CDR2 FQGNSA. V was clipped by 2 bases and J by 3 bases; unmatched bases: 8. The CDR3 loop spans 17 amino acids. DNA of the CDR3: TGTGCCAGCAGCTTAAAAGGGAGAGCGGGGGGCTACAATGAGCAGTTCTTC. This sequence encodes CASSLKGRAGGYNEQFF.

The chain carries TRBV12-5 and TRBJ2-7; 9 nucleotides align to TRBD1. Germline loops: CDR1 LGHNT, CDR2 FRNRAP. The V and J ends lost 7 bases and 5 bases, in that order; junction bases with no gene match: 12. The CDR3 is 15 residues long. CDR3 in DNA: TGTGCTAGTGCCCGAGGGACAGGGCTACCCGACGAGCAGTACTTC. Its translation: CASARGTGLPDEQYF.

The chain combines TRBV7-2 with TRBJ1-3; D is perhaps TRBD1 (6 bases). This CDR3 has 15 amino acids. Germline V gene lookup returns CDR1 SGHTA and CDR2 FQGNSA. Trimming pared 2 bases from V and 3 bases from J, leaving 11 bases between. CDR3 protein: CASSLRGALGNTIYF. The CDR3 DNA is TGTGCCAGCAGCTTACGGGGGGCGCTTGGAAACACCATATATTTT. Complete variable domain (other parts from reference TRBV7-2 and TRBJ1-3): GAGVSQSPSNKVTEKGKDVELRCDPISGHTALYWYRQSLGQGLEFLIYFQGNSAPDKSGLPSDRFSAERTGGSVSTLTIQRTQQEDSAVYLCASSLRGALGNTIYFGEGSWLTVV.

This clone was recorded a few times. The chain recombines TRBV19 with TRBJ1-2, with 8 bases identical to TRBD1. The ends lost 6 bases at V and 4 bases at J; junction bases unmatched: 4. The CDR3 consists of 13 residues. CDR1 is LNHDA, CDR2 SQIVND, per germline (reference sequence). CDR3 DNA: TGTGCCAGTAGATCCAGGGGGCCCTATGGCTACACCTTC. Translating it yields CASRSRGPYGYTF.

The chain recombines TRBV19 with TRBJ2-4; D is ambiguous. Deletions cut 6 bases from V and 0 bases from J, with 9 bases between. This CDR3 spans 14 amino acids. The germline V gene encodes CDR1 LNHDA and CDR2 SQIVND (reference sequence). The CDR3 loop reads CASRLSLAKNIQYF. For the CDR3, the DNA is TGTGCCAGTAGGTTGTCTCTAGCCAAAAACATTCAGTACTTC.

This sequence joins TRBV5-6 and TRBJ1-5, with 7 bases lining up with TRBD1. CDR3 length: 14 residues. Per the germline V gene, CDR1 is SGHDT and CDR2 is YYEEEE. V shed 3 bases and J 3 bases; nucleotides not matched to a gene: 3. The CDR3 reads CASSSGQFNQPQHF. The CDR3 nucleotides are TGTGCCAGCAGCTCGGGACAGTTCAATCAGCCCCAGCATTTT. Based on the CDR3 plus reference TRBV5-6 and TRBJ1-5, the full variable domain is DAGVTQSPTHLIKTRGQQVTLRCSPKSGHDTVSWYQQALGQGPQFIFQYYEEEERQRGNFPDRFSGHQFPNYSSELNVNALLLGDSALYLCASSSGQFNQPQHFGDGTRLSIL.

V is TRBV5-1 and J is TRBJ2-3; D may be TRBD2 (6 bases). The CDR3 loop spans 13 amino acids. The V gene lost 7 bases and the J gene lost 1 base, with 10 bases spanning the gap. From germline, CDR1 is SGHRS and CDR2 YFSETQ. The DNA of the CDR3 is TGCGCCAGCCGGGACTTACGCACAGATACGCAGTATTTT. Encoded protein: CASRDLRTDTQYF.

Only one count was recorded for this clone. The V and J genes are TRBV12-3 or TRBV12-4 and TRBJ1-1; tentatively, D is TRBD1 (6 bases). The length of the CDR3 is 12 residues. Trimming shortened V by 8 bases and J by 4 bases, and 11 bases separated the two germline ends. The CDR3 coding sequence is TGTGCCAGCCTCAGGGGTGGCACTGAAGCTTTCTTT. Its protein is CASLRGGTEAFF.

CDR3: CASSPLGQGPNQPQHF. The CDR3, as DNA: TGTGCCAGCTCACCCCTGGGACAGGGCCCCAATCAGCCCCAGCATTTT. The V call is TRBV18, the J call TRBJ1-5, with 9 nucleotides matching TRBD1. Trimming at V came to 3 bases and at J to 3 bases, leaving 6 bases not matched to a gene. This CDR3 spans 16 amino acids. Germline V gives CDR1 KGHSH, CDR2 LQKENI.

This rearrangement joins TRBV6-5 to TRBJ2-7; 7 bases fit TRBD2. The V gene's germline CDR1 is MNHEY and CDR2 SVGAGI. Trimming took 4 bases from V and 5 from J; bases not matched to a gene: 11. The CDR3 length is 15 residues. Here the CDR3 DNA reads TGTGCCAGCAGTTCCGCGCAACTAGCGCTGAACGAGCAGTACTTC. Residues: CASSSAQLALNEQYF.

This clone showed up just once. This chain joins TRBV2 and TRBJ1-2, with D perhaps matching TRBD1 (5 bases). Germline-derived CDR1 and CDR2 are SNHLY and FYNNEI. Trimming removed 6 bases at V and 4 bases at J, with 18 bases between. The CDR3 totals 15 residues. The CDR3 protein is CASREPPTGFYGYTF. CDR3 bases: TGTGCCAGCAGGGAACCTCCCACAGGATTCTATGGCTACACCTTC.

The rearrangement links TRBV4-2 to TRBJ1-2, with 9 positions matching TRBD1. The length of the CDR3 is 16 residues. Trimming at V came to 2 bases and at J to 0 bases, leaving 4 bases not matched to a gene. Germline CDR1 LGHNA, CDR2 YNFKEQ. In DNA, the CDR3 is TGTGCCAGCAGCCAACCGGGACAGGGAGCTAACTATGGCTACACCTTC. Amino acids: CASSQPGQGANYGYTF.

The chain employs TRBV21-1 and TRBJ2-1; the D call in the table, TRBD1, was not verified against the DNA. TRBV21-1 corresponds to a pseudogene. There are 16 residues in the CDR3. For the CDR3, the DNA is TGTGCCAGCAGCAAATACCGGGACAGGGCCGAAAATGAGCAGTTCTTC. It is translated as CASSKYRDRAENEQFF.

This rearrangement joins TRBV5-1 to TRBJ1-1; 8 nucleotides match TRBD1. Germline loops: CDR1 SGHRS, CDR2 YFSETQ. CDR3 length equals 18 residues. After removal of 4 bases from V and 3 bases from J, the junction contained 17 bases not matched to a gene. Written as DNA, the CDR3 is TGCGCCAGCAGCCAAAGACAGGGGAACCTCGTTCGGGACACTGAAGCTTTCTTT. Encoded protein: CASSQRQGNLVRDTEAFF.

This rearrangement joins TRBV7-2 to TRBJ2-7; D unresolved. The CDR3 has 11 amino acids. Trimming removed 5 bases at V and 4 bases at J, with 6 bases between. CDR1 and CDR2 (germline): SGHTA, FQGNSA. CDR3: CASSHIYEQYF. The CDR3 nucleotides are TGTGCCAGCAGCCACATTTACGAGCAGTACTTC.

V usage is TRBV6-6 and J usage is TRBJ1-2; D possibly corresponds to TRBD1 (5 bases). The V end lost 5 bases, the J end lost 5 bases, and 15 bases lay between the germline ends. Germline lookup yields CDR1 MNHNY and CDR2 SVGAGI (reference sequence). CDR3 length equals 14 residues. The chain's CDR3 is CASSHAGARYGYTF. The CDR3 coding sequence is TGTGCCAGCAGTCACGCTGGGGCGCGGTATGGCTACACCTTC.

This rearrangement joins TRBV20-1 to TRBJ2-1; 8 nucleotides align to TRBD2. The germline V gene encodes CDR1 DFQATT and CDR2 SNEGSKA (reference sequence). The junction had 12 bases not matched to a gene; V was cut back by 5 bases and J by 6 bases. CDR3 length: 15 amino acids. The CDR3 here is CSAGGGLAGRNEQFF. CDR3 nucleotides: TGCAGTGCTGGTGGGGGGCTAGCGGGTCGCAATGAGCAGTTCTTC.

The genes are TRBV15 and TRBJ2-3; no reliable D call. CDR3 size: 17 residues. Germline V gene sequence: CDR1 LNHNV, CDR2 YYDKDF (reference sequence). V was shortened by 0 bases and J by 0 bases, with 13 bases between the two germline ends. CDR3 region: CATSRDLQIPSTDTQYF. The CDR3 nucleotides are TGTGCCACCAGCAGAGATCTTCAGATTCCTAGCACAGATACGCAGTATTTT.

This chain uses TRBV2 with TRBJ2-7, with D unresolved. V lost 6 bases and J 2 bases, leaving 11 bases between the germline ends. In germline, CDR1 is SNHLY, CDR2 FYNNEI. The CDR3 loop spans 13 amino acids. CDR3 residues: CASRETEPYEQYF. The CDR3 DNA reads as TGTGCCAGCAGGGAAACAGAACCCTACGAGCAGTACTTC.

The chain uses TRBV13 and TRBJ1-1; 7 nucleotides match TRBD1. The CDR3 totals 16 residues. Germline V gives CDR1 PRHDT, CDR2 FYEKMQ (reference sequence). The J segment lost 5 bases and the V segment lost 3 bases, leaving 12 bases of the junction unmatched. The CDR3 DNA follows: TGTGCCAGCAGCTTTAGGGACAGAGGGCGAGCTACTGAAGCTTTCTTT. Amino acid sequence: CASSFRDRGRATEAFF.

This chain connects TRBV12-5 to TRBJ2-6; D unclear. Germline V gene lookup returns CDR1 LGHNT and CDR2 FRNRAP. Trimming removed 0 bases from V and 4 bases from J, with 10 bases in between. CDR3 length: 16 residues. The CDR3 reads CASGLVQIPGANVLTF. The CDR3 DNA reads TGTGCTAGTGGTTTGGTACAAATCCCCGGGGCCAACGTCCTGACTTTC.

DNA of the CDR3: TGTGCCAGCAGCCCTGGGGGGGGGAGATCCTACAATGAGCAGTTCTTC. Encoded protein: CASSPGGGRSYNEQFF. This chain uses TRBV11-2 with TRBJ2-1, with 7 positions matching TRBD2. Germline values: CDR1 SGHAT, CDR2 FQNNGV. The CDR3 spans 16 residues. With V trimmed by 5 bases and J by 1 base, 8 bases remained unmatched.